A single sample gave rise to the 17 T cell receptor beta chains below, sequenced in a study of memory CD4+ T cells and cytomegalovirus serostatus. The sort gate was single viable CD3+CD4+CD8-CD45RO+ cells for memory CD4+ T cells. Generated by immunoSEQ multiplex PCR, the TCRdb table keeps only in-frame clones and is missing some. Of some 57,000 clones detected, less than 85% appear once; the ten largest clones hold 0.82%. Specimen: memory CD4+ T cells from blood. All receptors come from an adult in good health and CMV-seronegative.

The V call is TRBV7-2, the J call TRBJ1-3; TRBD1 might be the D (5 bases). CDR3 length: 14 residues. The V gene's germline CDR1 is SGHTA and CDR2 FQGNSA. V lost 8 bases to trimming and J lost 0 bases, with 11 bases between them. The CDR3 loop is CASSSQGSGNTIYF. DNA for the CDR3: TGTGCCAGCTCTTCCCAGGGCTCTGGAAACACCATATATTTT. Full variable domain (missing parts from reference TRBV7-2 and TRBJ1-3): GAGVSQSPSNKVTEKGKDVELRCDPISGHTALYWYRQSLGQGLEFLIYFQGNSAPDKSGLPSDRFSAERTGGSVSTLTIQRTQQEDSAVYLCASSSQGSGNTIYFGEGSWLTVV.

The CDR3 nucleotides read TGCGCCAGCAGCTACGGGGGCGCGAGCTACGAGGGGCAGTTCTTC. As protein: CASSYGGASYEGQFF. The chain joins TRBV5-1 to TRBJ2-1; D may be TRBD1 or TRBD2 (6 bases each). The CDR3 loop spans 15 amino acids. Germline assignment: CDR1 SGHRS and CDR2 YFSETQ. V lost 3 bases, J lost 12 bases, and 22 bases lay in between.

The rearrangement joins TRBV2 to TRBJ1-4, with D unclear. The V gene lost 2 bases and the J gene lost 10 bases, with 8 bases spanning the gap. CDR1 is SNHLY, CDR2 FYNNEI, per germline. The CDR3 loop spans 12 amino acids. The CDR3 is CASSEMKGKLFF. Here the CDR3 DNA reads TGTGCCAGCAGTGAAATGAAGGGAAAACTGTTTTTT.

The CDR3 reads CASSSYRGGQETQYF. DNA of the CDR3: TGCGCCAGCAGCTCATACAGGGGCGGCCAAGAGACCCAGTACTTC. V and J are TRBV5-1 and TRBJ2-5; 7 bases align to TRBD1. Trimming at V came to 3 bases and at J to 1 base, leaving 6 bases not matched to a gene. This CDR3 has 15 residues. CDR1 is SGHRS, CDR2 YFSETQ, per germline.

The chain couples TRBV7-8 to TRBJ2-2, with D possibly being TRBD1 or TRBD2 (5 bases each). Per the germline V gene, CDR1 is SGHVS and CDR2 is FQNEAQ. CDR3 length equals 15 residues. Trimming removed 5 bases at V and 7 bases at J, with 17 bases between. CDR3 region: CASSQATGTGGELFF. CDR3 nucleotides: TGTGCCAGCAGCCAGGCCACGGGGACGGGCGGGGAGCTGTTTTTT.

V gene TRBV10-2 combines with J gene TRBJ1-5, with TRBD1 identical over 8 bases. The junction had 10 bases not matched to a gene; V was cut back by 3 bases and J by 3 bases. Per the germline V gene, CDR1 is WSHSY and CDR2 is SAAADI. The CDR3 extends over 17 amino acids. The CDR3 bases are TGCGCCAGCAGTGATGGGGCAGGGGGCCCACCCAATCAGCCCCAGCATTTT. This gives the protein CASSDGAGGPPNQPQHF.

The rearrangement joins TRBV2 to TRBJ2-7, with D uncertain. This CDR3 is 11 amino acids long. Between the trimmed V and J ends, which lost 6 bases and 2 bases, there was a span of 5 bases. Germline assignment: CDR1 SNHLY and CDR2 FYNNEI. CDR3 residues: CASRGTYEQYF. The CDR3 region has the DNA TGTGCCAGCAGGGGCACCTACGAGCAGTACTTC.

The chain couples TRBV4-2 to TRBJ2-3; no clear D gene. The V end lost 0 bases, the J end lost 1 base, and 8 bases lay between the germline ends. This CDR3 region has 15 residues. The V gene's germline CDR1 is LGHNA and CDR2 YNFKEQ. CDR3 in amino acids: CASSQEVGRTDTQYF. CDR3 nucleotide sequence: TGTGCCAGCAGCCAAGAAGTTGGTCGCACAGATACGCAGTATTTT.

This clone appeared a few times. The gene calls are TRBV6-1 and TRBJ2-7, with D possibly TRBD1 on 6 matching bases. In germline, CDR1 is MNHNS, CDR2 SASEGT. The CDR3 is 13 residues long. V was clipped by 7 bases and J by 5 bases, with 15 bases between them. CDR3 DNA sequence: TGTGCCAGCACTCAGGGCAGGGGAAACGAGCAGTACTTC. It codes for CASTQGRGNEQYF.

The chain carries TRBV29-1 and TRBJ2-1; D could derive from TRBD1 or TRBD2 (5 bases each). Trimming cost V 4 bases and J 9 bases, with 7 bases left between them. Germline assignment: CDR1 SQVTM and CDR2 ANQGSEA. This CDR3 comprises 10 residues. The CDR3 loop is CSVGGTEQFF. The DNA of the CDR3 is TGCAGCGTTGGGGGGACTGAGCAGTTCTTC.

V is TRBV27 and J is TRBJ2-1; 7 bases fit TRBD2. With 7 bases clipped from V and 6 bases from J, the junction kept 6 bases outside the gene matches. The germline V gene encodes CDR1 MNHEY and CDR2 SMNVEV (reference sequence). There are 13 residues in the CDR3. The chain's CDR3 is CASTLAAGNEQFF. The CDR3 DNA follows: TGTGCCAGCACCCTAGCGGCGGGCAATGAGCAGTTCTTC.

This rearrangement joins TRBV6-5 to TRBJ2-1, with 13 bases aligning to TRBD2. V shed 6 bases and J 5 bases; nucleotides not matched to a gene: 4. CDR3 size: 15 residues. The germline gives CDR1 MNHEY, CDR2 SVGAGI. The CDR3 bases are TGTGCCAGCAGAGGACTAGCGGGAGAGGACAATGAGCAGTTCTTC. Protein product: CASRGLAGEDNEQFF.

The J gene is TRBJ1-3, the V gene TRBV18; no clear D gene. The CDR3 covers 16 residues. From germline, CDR1 is KGHSH and CDR2 LQKENI. V shed 3 bases and J shed 0 bases, with 12 bases lying between them. CDR3 bases: TGTGCCAGCTCACCCGTTTGGGTCACCTCTGGAAACACCATATATTTT. Translating gives CASSPVWVTSGNTIYF. Full variable domain (missing parts from reference TRBV18 and TRBJ1-3): NAGVMQNPRHLVRRRGQEARLRCSPMKGHSHVYWYRQLPEEGLKFMVYLQKENIIDESGMPKERFSAEFPKEGPSILRIQQVVRGDSAAYFCASSPVWVTSGNTIYFGEGSWLTVV.

This chain links TRBV14 with TRBJ1-2; D uncertain. Germline CDR1 and CDR2: SGHDN and FVKESK. Trimming stripped 3 bases from V and 1 base from J, with 9 bases between. The CDR3 has 14 amino acids. The CDR3: CASSQASDNYGYTF. DNA of the CDR3: TGTGCCAGCAGCCAGGCGTCAGATAACTATGGCTACACCTTC.

The V gene is TRBV2, the J gene TRBJ2-2; D may be TRBD2 (5 bases). V was clipped by 8 bases and J by 0 bases, with 10 bases between them. This CDR3 has 14 residues. Germline loops: CDR1 SNHLY, CDR2 FYNNEI. CDR3 loop: CASQRTANTGELFF. In DNA, the CDR3 is TGTGCCAGCCAACGGACTGCGAACACCGGGGAGCTGTTTTTT.

J is TRBJ2-7 and V is TRBV18; 13 bases align to TRBD2. The CDR3 has 15 residues. V shed 6 bases, J shed 2 bases, and the junction held 4 bases outside the gene matches. Germline V gene sequence: CDR1 KGHSH, CDR2 LQKENI. The CDR3 DNA reads as TGTGCCAGCTCGTCCGGGACTAGCGGGACCTACGAGCAGTACTTC. Amino acid sequence: CASSSGTSGTYEQYF.

The chain links TRBV6-5 to TRBJ1-5, with D unresolved. Germline-derived CDR1 and CDR2 are MNHEY and SVGAGI. This CDR3 comprises 13 residues. V was cut by 6 bases and J by 7 bases, with 13 bases left in between. CDR3 amino acids: CASRLTGGQPQHF. CDR3 in DNA: TGTGCCAGCAGACTCACCGGCGGGCAGCCCCAGCATTTT.